Presented here are 31 T cell receptor beta chains from one specimen sequenced in a study of T cell responses to AZD1222 COVID-19 vaccine. The repertoire was sequenced with immunoSEQ multiplex PCR; TCRdb's copy has only in-frame clones and lacks some. The sample includes approximately 150,000 clones, over 90% of them seen just once. Material: peripheral blood, obtained on day 0 of AZD1222 vaccination. These receptors all come from an adult in good health.

The chain recombines TRBV9 with TRBJ1-2; possibly TRBD1 for D (6 bases). CDR3 size: 18 residues. From germline, CDR1 is SGDLS and CDR2 YYNGEE. V was cut by 3 bases and J by 4 bases, with 25 bases left in between. DNA for the CDR3: TGTGCCAGCAGCGCCGCACAAGAATACAGGGAATGGGGCTATGGCTACACCTTC. Encoded protein: CASSAAQEYREWGYGYTF.

V gene TRBV6-4 combines with J gene TRBJ2-5; the D gene could be TRBD1 or TRBD2 (5 bases each). CDR3 length: 13 residues. Trimming removed 3 bases from V and 5 bases from J, with 10 bases in between. In germline, CDR1 is MRHNA, CDR2 SNTAGT. Here the CDR3 reads CASSEGEMETQYF. The CDR3 nucleotides are TGTGCCAGCAGTGAAGGGGAGATGGAGACCCAGTACTTC.

This chain connects TRBV3-1 (or the pseudogene TRBV3-2) to TRBJ1-2, with a possible D match to TRBD1 (6 bases). The CDR3 loop spans 14 amino acids. Germline V gene data show CDR1 as LGHDT and CDR2 as YNNKEL (reference sequence). The germline V and J ends were trimmed by 6 bases and 6 bases, with 17 bases remaining between them. In nucleotides, the CDR3 is TGTGCCAGCAGACGAAAGGGGGGTACCGATGGCTACACCTTC. Amino acids: CASRRKGGTDGYTF.

The rearrangement links TRBV5-1 to TRBJ1-1, with D perhaps matching TRBD1 (6 bases). Trimming took off 2 bases at V and 1 base at J, with 9 bases between the two ends. Germline V lookup: CDR1 SGHRS, CDR2 YFSETQ. The CDR3 has 14 amino acids. CDR3 DNA sequence: TGCGCCAGCAGCTTCAGGGACAAGAACACTGAAGCTTTCTTT. Protein sequence: CASSFRDKNTEAFF.

The chain couples TRBV18 to TRBJ1-6; D ambiguous. This CDR3 spans 14 amino acids. Germline CDR1 and CDR2: KGHSH and LQKENI. Trimming took 4 bases from V and 6 from J, leaving 10 bases between them. The CDR3 nucleotides read TGTGCCAGCTCACTTGAGACTACTAATTCACCCCTCCACTTT. Its translation is CASSLETTNSPLHF. The whole variable domain, filled in from reference TRBV18 and TRBJ1-6, reads NAGVMQNPRHLVRRRGQEARLRCSPMKGHSHVYWYRQLPEEGLKFMVYLQKENIIDESGMPKERFSAEFPKEGPSILRIQQVVRGDSAAYFCASSLETTNSPLHFGNGTRLTVT.

This clone was detected once. The chain uses TRBV29-1 and TRBJ2-1; 12 bases are a match to TRBD1. Germline CDR1 and CDR2: SQVTM and ANQGSEA. The V segment lost 7 bases and the J segment 9 bases; nucleotides outside the gene matches: 16. This CDR3 comprises 16 residues. The CDR3 sequence is CSADGTGGFFRGEQFF. Written as DNA, the CDR3 is TGCAGCGCTGACGGGACAGGGGGCTTTTTTAGGGGTGAGCAGTTCTTC.

The sample holds one count of this clone. The rearrangement links TRBV27 to TRBJ1-1; 7 nucleotides align to TRBD1. The CDR3 covers 16 residues. Trimming took 4 bases from V and 0 from J; bases not matched to a gene: 8. Germline V gene sequence: CDR1 MNHEY, CDR2 SMNVEV (reference sequence). This chain's CDR3 is CASSYTHRGVNTEAFF. CDR3 sequence (DNA): TGTGCCAGCAGTTATACTCACAGGGGCGTGAACACTGAAGCTTTCTTT.

The chain has TRBV6-5 and TRBJ1-2; TRBD1 might be the D (5 bases). The ends were cut back, 0 bases at V and 8 bases at J, with 10 bases in the middle. This CDR3 region has 13 residues. The germline V gene encodes CDR1 MNHEY and CDR2 SVGAGI. This CDR3 is CASSYSGGRGYTF. In DNA, the CDR3 is TGTGCCAGCAGTTACTCTGGGGGACGCGGCTACACCTTC.

V is TRBV5-4 and J is TRBJ2-5; 7 bases map to TRBD1. CDR3 length equals 13 residues. Per germline, CDR1 SGHNT and CDR2 YYREEE (reference sequence). Trimming removed 4 bases from V and 5 bases from J; junction bases left unmatched: 5. CDR3 DNA: TGTGCCAGCAGCGACAGGGTTGGCGAGACCCAGTACTTC. Protein sequence: CASSDRVGETQYF.

The chain is built from TRBV18 and TRBJ1-1; D not resolved. Trimming took off 1 base at V and 7 bases at J, with 7 bases between the two ends. The CDR3 sequence is 12 residues long. Germline V CDR1 and CDR2: KGHSH, LQKENI. The CDR3 region is CASSPQGVEAFF. The CDR3 nucleotides are TGTGCCAGCTCACCACAGGGCGTTGAAGCTTTCTTT.

This clone was detected only once. This chain uses TRBV19 with TRBJ1-5; the match to TRBD1 covers 7 bases. This CDR3 region has 16 residues. J gave up 0 bases and V 5 bases, and 7 bases lay outside the gene matches. Germline V gene sequence: CDR1 LNHDA, CDR2 SQIVND (reference sequence). As DNA, the CDR3 is TGTGCCAGTAGTCTAGGACAGGTCTATAGCAATCAGCCCCAGCATTTT. Its translation is CASSLGQVYSNQPQHF. The variable domain in full, with the rest retrieved from reference TRBV19 and TRBJ1-5, is DGGITQSPKYLFRKEGQNVTLSCEQNLNHDAMYWYRQDPGQGLRLIYYSQIVNDFQKGDIAEGYSVSREKKESFPLTVTSAQKNPTAFYLCASSLGQVYSNQPQHFGDGTRLSIL.

J is TRBJ2-4 and V is TRBV28; tentative D call: TRBD2 (6 bases). From germline, CDR1 is MDHEN and CDR2 SYDVKM. V was trimmed by 2 bases and J by 0 bases, leaving 11 bases between them. This CDR3 region has 16 residues. DNA for the CDR3: TGTGCCAGCAGTTTAGTAGCGGTTGCAGCCAAAAACATTCAGTACTTC. Protein sequence: CASSLVAVAAKNIQYF.

This rearrangement joins TRBV5-1 to TRBJ1-2; D may be TRBD1 (6 bases). Germline CDR1 SGHRS, CDR2 YFSETQ. V lost 4 bases to trimming and J lost 2 bases, with 15 bases between them. The CDR3 has 15 residues. CDR3 loop: CASSERTAPNYGYTF. CDR3 DNA sequence: TGCGCCAGCAGCGAGCGGACAGCTCCCAACTATGGCTACACCTTC.

This clone was observed a single time. J is TRBJ1-4 and V is TRBV7-9; D not resolved. V dropped 5 bases and J dropped 9 bases, with 10 bases sitting between them. CDR3 length: 12 amino acids. Germline-derived CDR1 and CDR2 are SEHNR and FQNEAQ (reference sequence). As DNA, the CDR3 is TGTGCCAGCAGCCCAGAAGGACAAAAACTGTTTTTT. This codes for CASSPEGQKLFF.

The chain has TRBV23-1 and TRBJ1-3; tentative D call: TRBD1 (5 bases). TRBV23-1 is an ORF for which the function is uncertain. The CDR3 is 16 amino acids. Trimming took off 2 bases at V and 3 bases at J, with 14 bases between the two ends. In DNA form, the CDR3 reads TGCGCCAGCAGTCAACACGAACCAGGGATTGGAAACACCATATATTTT. Translation gives CASSQHEPGIGNTIYF.

The V call is TRBV7-3, the J call TRBJ2-1; TRBD2 matches at 11 bases. CDR1 is SGHTA and CDR2 is FQGTGA in the germline V gene. V gave up 3 bases and J gave up 7 bases; unmatched junction bases: 8. The CDR3 is 16 residues long. Here the CDR3 DNA reads TGTGCCAGCAGCTTCACCGGGACTAGCGGCCTAAATGAGCAGTTCTTC. Protein sequence: CASSFTGTSGLNEQFF.

CDR3 DNA: TGTGCCAGCGGTCGAAAGGCAGGGGACCATCAGCCCCAGCATTTT. This gives the protein CASGRKAGDHQPQHF. The V and J genes are TRBV2 and TRBJ1-5; maybe TRBD1 (6 bases). V dropped 8 bases and J dropped 5 bases, with 19 bases sitting between them. The CDR3 length is 15 residues. Germline-derived CDR1 and CDR2 are SNHLY and FYNNEI.

The rearrangement joins TRBV29-1 to TRBJ2-2; no firm D call. Germline values: CDR1 SQVTM, CDR2 ANQGSEA. Trimming took 4 bases from V and 1 from J, leaving 7 bases between them. The CDR3 sequence is 13 residues long. The CDR3 sequence: CSVGQLNTGELFF. In nucleotides, the CDR3 is TGCAGCGTTGGACAACTGAACACCGGGGAGCTGTTTTTT.

The chain is built from TRBV7-3 and TRBJ1-1; no firm D call. The CDR3 sequence is 14 residues long. Germline CDR1 reads SGHTA; CDR2 reads FQGTGA. V was trimmed by 1 base and J by 4 bases, leaving 10 bases between them. For the CDR3, the DNA is TGTGCCAGCAGCTTAATGTCCGGACTCACTGAAGCTTTCTTT. It specifies CASSLMSGLTEAFF.

This clone has only one observation. The chain links TRBV3-1 (or the pseudogene TRBV3-2) to TRBJ1-2; TRBD1 matches at 7 bases. Germline V gives CDR1 LGHDT, CDR2 YNNKEL (reference sequence). V was clipped by 1 base and J by 1 base; unmatched bases: 6. The length of the CDR3 is 16 residues. The CDR3 bases are TGTGCCAGCAGCCAAGGACCCCGGGACAGTAACTATGGCTACACCTTC. Its translation is CASSQGPRDSNYGYTF.

The genes are TRBV5-5 and TRBJ2-3; 8 bases agree with TRBD1. CDR3 length: 15 residues. Germline lookup yields CDR1 SGHKS and CDR2 YYEKEE (reference sequence). Germline trimming cut 0 bases from V and 2 bases from J; bases unmatched to any gene: 2. The CDR3 spells CASSLGGQDTDTQYF. The CDR3 nucleotides are TGTGCCAGCAGCTTGGGGGGACAGGACACAGATACGCAGTATTTT.

The chain employs TRBV15 and TRBJ1-5; D not resolved. CDR1 and CDR2 (germline): LNHNV, YYDKDF (reference sequence). The CDR3 loop spans 16 amino acids. V gave up 0 bases and J gave up 3 bases, with 12 bases separating them. DNA of the CDR3: TGTGCCACCAGCAGAGATCACTTACGAATCAATCAGCCCCAGCATTTT. Protein product: CATSRDHLRINQPQHF.

V gene TRBV7-9 combines with J gene TRBJ1-5; no clear D. CDR1 is SEHNR and CDR2 is FQNEAQ in the germline V gene (reference sequence). With 5 bases removed from V and 3 bases from J, the gap between germline ends came to 8 bases. CDR3 length equals 13 residues. CDR3 amino acids: CASSMRDNQPQHF. DNA of the CDR3: TGTGCCAGCAGCATGAGGGACAATCAGCCCCAGCATTTT.

This sequence joins TRBV5-1 and TRBJ1-2; D remains ambiguous. The CDR3 length is 12 residues. Germline V gene sequence: CDR1 SGHRS, CDR2 YFSETQ. Trimming stripped 0 bases from V and 4 bases from J, with 4 bases between. CDR3 sequence: CASSLDSYGYTF. As DNA, the CDR3 is TGCGCCAGCAGCTTGGACAGCTATGGCTACACCTTC.

V gene TRBV27 combines with J gene TRBJ2-2; D is unclear. In germline, CDR1 is MNHEY, CDR2 SMNVEV (reference sequence). The CDR3 spans 13 residues. V was pared by 7 bases and J by 4 bases, with 10 bases between. The CDR3 DNA reads as TGTGCCAGCACTTGGGGTCGCACCGGGGAGCTGTTTTTT. This sequence encodes CASTWGRTGELFF.

This chain connects TRBV19 to TRBJ1-5; D not certain. V lost 7 bases, J lost 2 bases, and 15 bases lay in between. Germline assignment: CDR1 LNHDA and CDR2 SQIVND (reference sequence). The CDR3 length is 15 residues. The CDR3 DNA sequence: TGTGCCAGTATCCCTCGGGCGTTGGGCAATCAGCCCCAGCATTTT. This codes for CASIPRALGNQPQHF.

This clone was seen just once. The rearrangement links TRBV18 to TRBJ1-1; D is perhaps TRBD1 (5 bases). The CDR3 is made up of 13 amino acids. The V gene lost 8 bases and the J gene lost 4 bases, with 14 bases spanning the gap. In germline, CDR1 is KGHSH, CDR2 LQKENI. The CDR3 DNA is TGTGCCAGCACCCCCTCCGGGGGCACTGAAGCTTTCTTT. This sequence encodes CASTPSGGTEAFF.

V usage is TRBV7-9 and J usage is TRBJ2-7; D is undetermined. With 5 bases removed from V and 3 bases from J, the gap between germline ends came to 11 bases. Germline V gene sequence: CDR1 SEHNR, CDR2 FQNEAQ (reference sequence). This CDR3 has 13 amino acids. CDR3 loop: CASSESSVYEQYF. CDR3 in DNA: TGTGCCAGCAGCGAGTCGTCGGTCTACGAGCAGTACTTC. The entire variable domain, with the rest obtained from reference TRBV7-9 and TRBJ2-7, is as follows: DTGVSQNPRHKITKRGQNVTFRCDPISEHNRLYWYRQTLGQGPEFLTYFQNEAQLEKSRLLSDRFSAERPKGSFSTLEIQRTEQGDSAMYLCASSESSVYEQYFGPGTRLTVT.

This rearrangement joins TRBV2 to TRBJ2-7; maybe TRBD2 (6 bases). The CDR3 runs to 14 residues. Trimming took 7 bases from V and 2 from J, leaving 15 bases between them. Germline CDR1 SNHLY, CDR2 FYNNEI. CDR3 amino acids: CASNRRELAYEQYF. Written as DNA, the CDR3 is TGTGCCAGCAATCGGCGGGAACTTGCCTACGAGCAGTACTTC.

The chain has TRBV9 and TRBJ1-4; possibly TRBD1 for D (6 bases). The CDR3 has 16 residues. Trimming removed 0 bases at V and 0 bases at J, with 9 bases between. Looked up from germline, CDR1 is SGDLS and CDR2 is YYNGEE. The CDR3 sequence is CASSVETGATNEKLFF. The DNA of the CDR3 is TGTGCCAGCAGCGTAGAGACAGGAGCAACTAATGAAAAACTGTTTTTT.

The chain links TRBV30 to TRBJ1-2; D gene unclear. The ends were cut back, 3 bases at V and 3 bases at J, with 5 bases in the middle. This CDR3 spans 11 amino acids. Per the germline V gene, CDR1 is GTSNPN and CDR2 is SVGIG (reference sequence). CDR3 DNA: TGTGCCTGGAGGCAGGACTATGGCTACACCTTC. It codes for CAWRQDYGYTF.